This TCR beta chain is from a study of blood T cell repertoires in COVID-19. About the research overall: The United States, Italy and Spain provided the acute and convalescent COVID-19 samples. The cDNA or gDNA used as material had been derived from T cells, B-cell-depleted T cells, or PBMCs.

This CDR3 contains 14 residues. Germline CDR1 and CDR2: LGHDT and YNNKEL (reference sequence). Unmatched junction bases numbered 8, after V lost 4 bases and J lost 8 bases. Original analysis: Amplifying reference gene primers gave estimates of nucleated cell counts. The data were produced by immunoSEQ multiplex PCR, yet TCRdb's version contains in-frame clones alone and is incomplete. The DNA gave D and trimming, while V, J and clone size come from that table. Among about 38,000 clones listed, approximately 80% were seen once. The sequence was collected from a man aged 50-60 years with active COVID-19. Sequenced material: peripheral blood. J is TRBJ2-1 and V is TRBV3-1 (or the pseudogene TRBV3-2); 7 positions agree with TRBD1. This CDR3 is CASSRGQTADEQFF. The CDR3 coding sequence is TGTGCCAGCAGCCGGGGACAGACTGCCGATGAGCAGTTCTTC.